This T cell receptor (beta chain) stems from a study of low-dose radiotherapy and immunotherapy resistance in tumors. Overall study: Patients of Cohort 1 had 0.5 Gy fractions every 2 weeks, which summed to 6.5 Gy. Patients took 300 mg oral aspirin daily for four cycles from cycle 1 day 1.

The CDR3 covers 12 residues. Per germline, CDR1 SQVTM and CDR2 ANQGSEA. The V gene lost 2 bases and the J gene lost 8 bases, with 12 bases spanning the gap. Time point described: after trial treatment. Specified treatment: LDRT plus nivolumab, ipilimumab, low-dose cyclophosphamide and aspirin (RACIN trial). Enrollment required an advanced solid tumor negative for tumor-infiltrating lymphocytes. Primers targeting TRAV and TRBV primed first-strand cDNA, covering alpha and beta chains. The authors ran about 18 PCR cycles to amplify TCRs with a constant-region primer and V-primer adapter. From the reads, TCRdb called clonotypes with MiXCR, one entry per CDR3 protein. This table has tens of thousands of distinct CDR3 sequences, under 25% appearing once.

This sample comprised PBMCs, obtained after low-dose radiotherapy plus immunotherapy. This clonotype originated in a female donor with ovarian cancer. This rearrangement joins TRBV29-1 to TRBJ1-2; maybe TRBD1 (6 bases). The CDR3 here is CSVEKDSWGYTF. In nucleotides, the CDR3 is TGCAGCGTTGAAAAGGACAGTTGGGGCTACACCTTC.